A selection of T cell receptor beta chains follows, all from one sample in a study of cytomegalovirus exposure and HLA in healthy donors. Sequencing was performed with immunoSEQ multiplex PCR; in TCRdb, only in-frame clones are kept and a portion is missing. Of 250,000 to 350,000 clones in the sample, roughly 88% are singletons; the top ten hold 0.65% to 0.85%. Sequenced input: PBMCs. The source of these receptors is a woman aged 18-29 years in good health and CMV-seronegative. Both conserved end residues are part of each CDR3. D genes are given only for firm matches. The size field is filled for only some rows; it gives once, few, many or a size class.

d_gene	abundance	v_gene	j_gene	CDR3nt	CDR3aa
NA	NA	TRBV15	TRBJ2-3	TGTGCCACCAGCAGAGGCCAGGGAAGCGCAGATACGCAGTATTTT	CATSRGQGSADTQYF
NA	NA	TRBV28	TRBJ2-2	TGTGCCAGCAAGGTTCCTAGTCGGAACACCGGGGAGCTGTTTTTT	CASKVPSRNTGELFF
NA	NA	TRBV18	TRBJ2-7	TGTGCCAGCTCTCCAGGCGGGGGCCCCTACGAGCAGTACTTC	CASSPGGGPYEQYF
NA	NA	TRBV28	TRBJ2-7	TGTGCCAGCAGTTTTCCGACTTGGGAGCAGTACTTC	CASSFPTWEQYF
TRBD2	NA	TRBV29-1	TRBJ2-3	TGCAGCGTTGAAGGCCTAGCGGGAGGGCCTGGGCCTCCTCATACGCAGTATTTT	CSVEGLAGGPGPPHTQYF
NA	NA	TRBV5-6	TRBJ1-1	TGTGCCAGCAGCTCGGGGGTTGGGACTGAAGCTTTCTTT	CASSSGVGTEAFF
NA	NA	TRBV5-1	TRBJ2-1	TGCGCCAGCAGCTTGGTGGCGGGGGCTTACAATGAGCAGTTCTTC	CASSLVAGAYNEQFF
TRBD1	few	TRBV5-1	TRBJ2-7	TGCGCCCGACAGGGTCGGAACGAGCAGTACTTC	CARQGRNEQYF
TRBD2	NA	TRBV9	TRBJ2-1	TGTGCCAGCAGCCCCAGGACTAGCGGGACAAGGGATGAGCAGTTCTTC	CASSPRTSGTRDEQFF
NA	NA	TRBV25-1	TRBJ2-2	TGTGCCAGCAATAGGCAGGGGAACACCGGGGAGCTGTTTTTT	CASNRQGNTGELFF
NA	NA	TRBV2	TRBJ1-2	TGTGCCAGCAGTGAAGAACAGGCCGCCGGTGGCTACACCTTC	CASSEEQAAGGYTF
NA	NA	TRBV2	TRBJ1-2	TGTGCCAGCTTGAGACAGGACTCTAACTATGGCTACACCTTC	CASLRQDSNYGYTF
NA	few	TRBV9	TRBJ2-5	TGTGCCAGCAGCGCGTGGGGGGAACAAGAGACCCAGTACTTC	CASSAWGEQETQYF
TRBD1	NA	TRBV19	TRBJ2-2	TGTGCCAGTAGTGCTCTAGACAGGGGCCGCACCGGGGAGCTGTTTTTT	CASSALDRGRTGELFF
TRBD1	NA	TRBV25-1	TRBJ1-2	TGTGCCAGCAGGAAAGGTGACAGGGGTCCCAACTATGGCTACACCTTC	CASRKGDRGPNYGYTF
NA	NA	TRBV9	TRBJ2-3	TGTGCCAGCAGCGTAGAAGGGGTTTCGGATACGCAGTATTTT	CASSVEGVSDTQYF
NA	NA	TRBV9	TRBJ1-5	TGTGCCAGCAGCGTAGGAGCGGAATCCAATCAGCCCCAGCATTTT	CASSVGAESNQPQHF
TRBD1	few	TRBV7-9	TRBJ1-2	TGTGCCAGCAGCTCGCAGGGGGCGGACTATGGCTACACCTTC	CASSSQGADYGYTF
TRBD1	NA	TRBV7-9	TRBJ1-1	TGTGCCAGCAGCTTTTGGGACAGCTTTGAAGCTTTCTTT	CASSFWDSFEAFF
NA	NA	TRBV19	TRBJ2-1	TGTGCCAGTAGTACTGGAGGGGATGAGCAGTTCTTC	CASSTGGDEQFF
NA	few	TRBV4-2	TRBJ2-7	TGTGCCAGCAGCCAAGAAGCGGAGTTCGCGCCCTACGAGCAGTACTTC	CASSQEAEFAPYEQYF
TRBD2	NA	TRBV27	TRBJ2-3	TGTGCCAGCAGTCCCCGGACTAGTCAAGCCACAGATACGCAGTATTTT	CASSPRTSQATDTQYF
TRBD2	NA	TRBV29-1	TRBJ2-5	TGCAGCGTTTCCGGGAGGTACCAAGAGACCCAGTACTTC	CSVSGRYQETQYF
TRBD2	NA	TRBV4-2	TRBJ2-4	TGTGCCAGCAGCCAAGAATCGGGACTAGCGGAAAACATTCAGTACTTC	CASSQESGLAENIQYF
NA	NA	TRBV9	TRBJ2-1	TGTGCCAGCAGCCCCGGGGGTGCTTTAGCGTACAATGAGCAGTTCTTC	CASSPGGALAYNEQFF
TRBD1	once	TRBV5-1	TRBJ2-7	TGCGCCAGCAGCCAGGGGACAGCCGGCGGGGAGCAGTACTTC	CASSQGTAGGEQYF
TRBD1	few	TRBV2	TRBJ2-2	TGTGCCAGCAGCACAGGGGCAGCCGGGGAGCTGTTTTTT	CASSTGAAGELFF
NA	NA	TRBV5-4	TRBJ2-3	TGTGCCAGCAGCTTGGTAGTCGGGGGCACAGATACGCAGTATTTT	CASSLVVGGTDTQYF
NA	NA	TRBV19	TRBJ2-7	TGTGCCAGTAGTAGGGACATCCTCGTGGGCTCGAGAGGGTACGAGCAGTACTTC	CASSRDILVGSRGYEQYF
TRBD2	NA	TRBV5-1	TRBJ2-1	TGCGCCAGCAGCTTATATCGGGGGGATAATGAGCAGTTCTTC	CASSLYRGDNEQFF
NA	NA	TRBV13	TRBJ1-2	TGTGCCAGCAGCTTAGGAGGAGCTGGATCTAACTATGGCTACACCTTC	CASSLGGAGSNYGYTF
NA	few	TRBV28	TRBJ2-7	TGTGCCAGCAGCCCGGCGGTATCCTACGAGCAGTACTTC	CASSPAVSYEQYF
TRBD2	NA	TRBV4-1	TRBJ2-5	TGCGCCAGCAGCCAAGCTTCCGGGACTAGCGTACAAGAGACCCAGTACTTC	CASSQASGTSVQETQYF
NA	few	TRBV19	TRBJ1-5	TGTGCCAGTAGTATCTCTCCTAATAGCAATCAGCCCCAGCATTTT	CASSISPNSNQPQHF
TRBD2	NA	TRBV7-3	TRBJ2-3	TGTGCCAGCGCGGCGGGACTAGCGGGAGATACGCAGTATTTT	CASAAGLAGDTQYF
NA	once	TRBV6-7	TRBJ1-4	TGTGCCAGCAGTTACTCGATGCTCTCGTGCCTAGAGAGTCACGACCCCACTAATGAAAAACTGTTTTTT	CASSYSMLSCLESHDPTNEKLFF
TRBD1	NA	TRBV18	TRBJ2-7	TGTGCCAGCTCAACGGGACAGGGGGCTGGGGAGCAGTACTTC	CASSTGQGAGEQYF
TRBD1	NA	TRBV25-1	TRBJ2-7	TGTGCCAGCACTGCAGCCCCGGGACAGGGGGCCTACGAGCAGTACTTC	CASTAAPGQGAYEQYF
NA	NA	TRBV5-1	TRBJ1-2	TGCGCCAGCAGCTTCGGGGGATCTGGAGGCTACACCTTC	CASSFGGSGGYTF
NA	NA	TRBV28	TRBJ1-4	TGTGCCAGCAGCTCCCTTAATGAAAAACTGTTTTTT	CASSSLNEKLFF
NA	NA	TRBV6-1	TRBJ2-3	TGTGCCAGCCAGGTTGGCTCCACAGATACGCAGTATTTT	CASQVGSTDTQYF
NA	few	TRBV7-8	TRBJ1-2	TGTGCCAGCAGCTTATCGGCGGGAAGCTACACCTTC	CASSLSAGSYTF
TRBD2	NA	TRBV4-1	TRBJ2-7	TGCGCCAGCAGCCAAGCCTTCCTAGCGGGAGGAGACGAGCAGTACTTC	CASSQAFLAGGDEQYF
NA	NA	TRBV29-1	TRBJ1-1	TGCAGCGTTTCACGACAGAACACTGAAGCTTTCTTT	CSVSRQNTEAFF
NA	NA	TRBV6-5	TRBJ2-2	TGTGCCAGCAGTTACTCTAAGAACACCGGGGAGCTGTTTTTT	CASSYSKNTGELFF
NA	NA	TRBV2	TRBJ1-2	TGTGCCAGCAGTGCGTCCCGGCAGGGCCTGGACTATGGCTACACCTTC	CASSASRQGLDYGYTF
TRBD2	NA	TRBV11-3	TRBJ2-7	TGTGCCAGCAGCTTAGTTGCCCTTGGGACTAGCGGGAGAAAGCAGTACTTC	CASSLVALGTSGRKQYF
TRBD2	NA	TRBV29-1	TRBJ2-3	TGCAGCGCCCAACCCGGGAGGGCAGATACGCAGTATTTT	CSAQPGRADTQYF
NA	once	TRBV6-6	TRBJ1-2	TGTGCCAGCAGTGTAACTGAGAATGATGGCTACACCTTC	CASSVTENDGYTF
NA	NA	TRBV4-3	TRBJ1-4	TGCGCCAGCAGCCGTGGGGGGGTTTCGTTAGGGACTAATGAAAAACTGTTTTTT	CASSRGGVSLGTNEKLFF
TRBD1	NA	TRBV28	TRBJ2-1	TGTGCCAGCAGTTTATGGGAAGGACAGGGAAGGGGAAGCTCCTACAATGAGCAGTTCTTC	CASSLWEGQGRGSSYNEQFF
TRBD1	NA	TRBV9	TRBJ2-7	TGTGCCAGCAGCGTAGAGGGACAGGGCGACGAGCAGTACTTC	CASSVEGQGDEQYF